The 18 T cell receptor beta chains reported below all come from one sample, sequenced in a study of a mutant IDH1 vaccine in newly diagnosed glioma. Profiled with immunoSEQ multiplex PCR; TCRdb holds only in-frame clones, not every one. Among 55,000 to 70,000 clones, 75% to 85% were seen once, and the ten largest hold more than 8%. The time point denotes: baseline, week 1 (first vaccination visit). Treatment reported: pre-vaccination baseline after standard-of-care therapy. The source was PBMCs, collected from a glioma patient treated with radiotherapy, temozolomide or both. The receptors here all came from a man in his fifties with glioma.

The V and J genes are TRBV7-9 and TRBJ1-6; weak D call: TRBD1 (6 bases). The CDR3 has 15 residues. Germline CDR1 and CDR2: SEHNR and FQNEAQ (reference sequence). V was clipped by 3 bases and J by 4 bases, with 10 bases between them. As DNA, the CDR3 is TGTGCCAGCAGCTTTCCGGACAGATATAATTCACCCCTCCACTTT. Its translation is CASSFPDRYNSPLHF.

The rearrangement joins TRBV2 to TRBJ2-3; the match to TRBD1 covers 11 bases. The germline gives CDR1 SNHLY, CDR2 FYNNEI. V lost 8 bases and J lost 4; bases outside the gene matches: 5. This CDR3 has 14 amino acids. CDR3 nucleotides: TGTGCCAGCCGTAGGACAGGGGGCTCAGATACGCAGTATTTT. This encodes CASRRTGGSDTQYF.

The genes are TRBV4-1 and TRBJ1-2; unclear D gene. The V gene's germline CDR1 is MGHRA and CDR2 YSYEKL. The CDR3 runs 13 residues. V was shortened by 0 bases and J by 6 bases, with 8 bases between the two germline ends. The CDR3 nucleotides are TGCGCCAGCAGCCAAGATGAGCGGGATGGCTACACCTTC. Its translation: CASSQDERDGYTF.

This clone was picked up one time. This chain connects TRBV27 to TRBJ2-1; D is undetermined. The CDR3 extends over 11 amino acids. Trimming removed 7 bases at V and 4 bases at J, with 5 bases between. CDR1 MNHEY and CDR2 SMNVEV come from the germline V gene (reference sequence). CDR3 nucleotides: TGTGCCAGCAAGCTATACAATGAGCAGTTCTTC. Protein product: CASKLYNEQFF.

J is TRBJ2-5 and V is TRBV29-1; 11 nucleotides line up with TRBD1. J was trimmed by 1 base and V by 3 bases; bases with no gene match: 10. Looked up from germline, CDR1 is SQVTM and CDR2 is ANQGSEA. This CDR3 has 17 residues. The CDR3 DNA follows: TGCAGCGTTGACTCGGACAGGGGGCGATTGGCCCAAGAGACCCAGTACTTC. Encoded protein: CSVDSDRGRLAQETQYF.

This chain joins TRBV2 and TRBJ2-3; D is possibly TRBD1 (6 bases). The CDR3 consists of 14 residues. CDR1 SNHLY and CDR2 FYNNEI come from the germline V gene. Trimming took off 8 bases at V and 0 bases at J, with 12 bases between the two ends. The CDR3 DNA follows: TGTGCCAGCGGTGGACAGCTGAGCACAGATACGCAGTATTTT. This gives the protein CASGGQLSTDTQYF.

V gene TRBV4-1 combines with J gene TRBJ2-7, with 8 bases matching TRBD2. V lost 5 bases and J lost 4; bases outside the gene matches: 13. From germline, CDR1 is MGHRA and CDR2 YSYEKL. The CDR3 covers 16 residues. For the CDR3, the DNA is TGCGCCAGCAGCGCATCCCCGGGGGGGCTCGGGTACGAGCAGTACTTC. Its protein product is CASSASPGGLGYEQYF.

The V and J genes are TRBV6-5 and TRBJ2-5; the D gene is possibly TRBD1 (5 bases). Germline V CDR1 and CDR2: MNHEY, SVGAGI. The CDR3 has 14 amino acids. V lost 0 bases and J lost 2, with 7 bases in between. DNA for the CDR3: TGTGCCAGCAGTTACTCGAACAGGCAAGAGACCCAGTACTTC. It encodes CASSYSNRQETQYF.

The chain couples TRBV25-1 to TRBJ1-2; D not certain. The CDR3 runs 13 residues. CDR1 is MGHDK, CDR2 SYGVNS, per germline. The V gene lost 5 bases and the J gene lost 8 bases, with 15 bases spanning the gap. Here the CDR3 reads CASSRDPGRGYTF. The DNA for the CDR3 is TGTGCCAGCAGTAGAGACCCTGGACGGGGCTACACCTTC.

This chain uses TRBV10-1 with TRBJ1-4; maybe TRBD1 (6 bases). Trimming pared 7 bases from V and 3 bases from J, leaving 9 bases between. This CDR3 comprises 13 residues. CDR1 and CDR2 (germline): WNHNN, SYGVQD (reference sequence). CDR3 in amino acids: CASKQGPNEKLFF. The DNA for the CDR3 is TGCGCCAGCAAACAGGGCCCTAATGAAAAACTGTTTTTT.

V usage is TRBV10-3 and J usage is TRBJ2-5; D is undetermined. The germline CDR1 and CDR2 sequences are ENHRY and SYGVKD. V gave up 3 bases and J gave up 5 bases, with 10 bases separating them. The CDR3 loop spans 13 amino acids. The chain's CDR3 is CAISENERETQYF. DNA of the CDR3: TGTGCCATCAGTGAAAATGAAAGGGAGACCCAGTACTTC.

The gene calls are TRBV5-5 and TRBJ2-1; TRBD2 might be the D (5 bases). V lost 4 bases and J lost 0, with 11 bases in between. Germline V CDR1 and CDR2: SGHKS, YYEKEE (reference sequence). CDR3 length: 15 residues. In nucleotides, the CDR3 is TGTGCCAGCAGCCTTGAGGGCGGCTCCTACAATGAGCAGTTCTTC. It specifies CASSLEGGSYNEQFF.

The rearrangement joins TRBV30 to TRBJ1-6, with D perhaps matching TRBD1 (5 bases). Germline V CDR1 and CDR2: GTSNPN, SVGIG (reference sequence). The CDR3 contains 12 residues. The CDR3 bases are TGTGCTCGGGACGGAGATAATTCACCCCTCCACTTT. It encodes CARDGDNSPLHF.

V is TRBV19 and J is TRBJ1-1; unclear D gene. Trimming took off 4 bases at V and 0 bases at J, with 6 bases between the two ends. Germline CDR1 is LNHDA and CDR2 is SQIVND (reference sequence). The CDR3 is 13 residues long. The CDR3 sequence is CASSSQMNTEAFF. CDR3 bases: TGTGCCAGTAGTAGTCAGATGAACACTGAAGCTTTCTTT.

The chain links TRBV7-8 to TRBJ2-5; 8 positions agree with TRBD1. This CDR3 is 15 amino acids long. V dropped 5 bases and J dropped 5; count of bases not matched to a gene: 10. Germline V CDR1 and CDR2: SGHVS, FQNEAQ. The CDR3 protein is CASSPRPDRVETQYF. In DNA, the CDR3 is TGTGCCAGCAGCCCCCGTCCGGACAGGGTGGAGACCCAGTACTTC.

The chain joins TRBV19 to TRBJ2-3, with D tentatively TRBD1 (5 bases). CDR3 length: 15 amino acids. Germline-derived CDR1 and CDR2 are LNHDA and SQIVND (reference sequence). Trimming took off 1 base at V and 2 bases at J, with 10 bases between the two ends. The DNA of the CDR3 is TGTGCCAGTAGTATAGCCCAGGGCTACACAGATACGCAGTATTTT. It translates to CASSIAQGYTDTQYF.

This chain links TRBV7-9 with TRBJ2-3; D might be TRBD2 (7 bases). The germline V gene encodes CDR1 SEHNR and CDR2 FQNEAQ (reference sequence). This CDR3 is 14 amino acids long. With 5 bases removed from V and 5 bases from J, the gap between germline ends came to 14 bases. The CDR3 region is CASSGGAELDTQYF. The CDR3 region has the DNA TGTGCCAGCAGCGGGGGGGCTGAGTTAGATACGCAGTATTTT. Together with reference TRBV7-9 and TRBJ2-3, the CDR3 gives the full variable domain: DTGVSQNPRHKITKRGQNVTFRCDPISEHNRLYWYRQTLGQGPEFLTYFQNEAQLEKSRLLSDRFSAERPKGSFSTLEIQRTEQGDSAMYLCASSGGAELDTQYFGPGTRLTVL.

The rearrangement joins TRBV7-3 to TRBJ1-1, with D perhaps matching TRBD1 (6 bases). The CDR3 runs to 13 residues. Germline V gene data show CDR1 as SGHTA and CDR2 as FQGTGA. V was cut by 4 bases and J by 10 bases, with 16 bases left in between. CDR3 protein: CASSSTGGQLAFF. CDR3 nucleotides: TGTGCCAGCAGCTCCACCGGGGGACAATTAGCTTTCTTT.